What follows are 26 T cell receptor beta chains derived from one specimen sequenced in a study of OX40 agonist ivuxolimab in advanced cancers. Sequencing was performed with immunoSEQ multiplex PCR; in TCRdb, only in-frame clones are kept and a portion is missing. This table has tens of thousands of clones, 80% appearing once. The source material was CD4+ or CD8+ T cells sorted from blood, sampled in a trial of the OX40 agonist ivuxolimab. The source of these receptors is an adult with an advanced solid tumor such as melanoma, head and neck, liver or kidney cancer.

This clone was seen a single time. J is TRBJ2-7 and V is TRBV27; TRBD1 agrees at 9 bases. Germline V gives CDR1 MNHEY, CDR2 SMNVEV (reference sequence). Losses at the gene ends were 3 bases for V and 4 bases for J; bases not matched to a gene: 7. CDR3 size: 15 residues. CDR3 sequence: CASSFTTGGRYEQYF. CDR3 coding DNA: TGTGCCAGCAGTTTCACGACAGGGGGTCGGTACGAGCAGTACTTC.

The chain uses TRBV13 and TRBJ1-2; 7 bases line up with TRBD1. Germline CDR1 reads PRHDT; CDR2 reads FYEKMQ (reference sequence). The CDR3 runs 15 residues. V trimming: 3 bases; J trimming: 5 bases; junction bases outside the gene matches: 9. The chain's CDR3 is CASSFRDSHSYGYTF. The CDR3 nucleotides are TGTGCCAGCAGCTTCCGGGACAGTCATTCGTATGGCTACACCTTC.

V usage is TRBV4-1 and J usage is TRBJ2-5; D unclear. CDR1 is MGHRA and CDR2 is YSYEKL in the germline V gene. V shed 5 bases and J shed 4 bases, with 14 bases lying between them. The CDR3 runs to 14 residues. The CDR3: CASSSSPERETQYF. The DNA of the CDR3 is TGCGCCAGCAGCTCCAGCCCAGAGCGAGAGACCCAGTACTTC.

The chain links TRBV28 to TRBJ1-2; the D gene is possibly TRBD1 (5 bases). Trimming removed 6 bases from V and 8 bases from J, with 16 bases in between. This CDR3 contains 13 residues. From germline, CDR1 is MDHEN and CDR2 SYDVKM. This CDR3 reads CASRRDRFGGYTF. CDR3 nucleotide sequence: TGTGCCAGCAGGCGCGACAGATTTGGCGGCTACACCTTC.

As to this clone: In the same sample, other DNA sequences code for this CDR3. This chain connects TRBV7-2 to TRBJ1-5; tentatively, D is TRBD1 (6 bases). CDR1 is SGHTA, CDR2 FQGNSA, per germline. The CDR3 loop spans 15 amino acids. With 7 bases removed from V and 7 bases from J, the gap between germline ends came to 20 bases. CDR3 residues: CASTSRGGAGQPQHF. CDR3 nucleotides: TGTGCCAGCACTTCAAGGGGGGGGGCTGGACAGCCCCAGCATTTT. Variable domain in full (rest from reference TRBV7-2 and TRBJ1-5): GAGVSQSPSNKVTEKGKDVELRCDPISGHTALYWYRQSLGQGLEFLIYFQGNSAPDKSGLPSDRFSAERTGGSVSTLTIQRTQQEDSAVYLCASTSRGGAGQPQHFGDGTRLSIL.

The chain is built from TRBV6-6 and TRBJ1-6; D ambiguous. Germline assignment: CDR1 MNHNY and CDR2 SVGAGI (reference sequence). The V end was cut by 10 bases, the J end by 3 bases, with 10 bases between. This CDR3 spans 13 amino acids. CDR3 nucleotides: TGTGCCACCTCGAGTTTCTATAATTCACCCCTCCACTTT. Translated: CATSSFYNSPLHF.

The rearrangement links TRBV27 to TRBJ2-1; weak D call: TRBD1 (7 bases). Trimming left V 5 bases short and J 6 bases short, with 17 bases between. CDR3 length: 15 amino acids. Germline CDR1 is MNHEY and CDR2 is SMNVEV (reference sequence). The DNA for the CDR3 is TGTGCCAGCAGTGCGGGACAGTTCCAGGCCAATGAGCAGTTCTTC. The encoded protein is CASSAGQFQANEQFF.

The chain recombines TRBV9 with TRBJ2-2; 7 bases line up with TRBD2. Germline CDR1 and CDR2: SGDLS and YYNGEE. This CDR3 has 15 amino acids. J was trimmed by 1 base and V by 4 bases; bases with no gene match: 4. This CDR3 is CASSPGLRNTGELFF. CDR3 bases: TGTGCCAGCAGCCCGGGACTACGGAACACCGGGGAGCTGTTTTTT.

The chain joins TRBV7-2 to TRBJ1-6, with a possible D match to TRBD1 (6 bases). CDR1 and CDR2 (germline): SGHTA, FQGNSA. CDR3 size: 13 residues. Trimming removed 5 bases at V and 7 bases at J, with 9 bases between. For the CDR3, the DNA is TGTGCCAGCAGCGGACAGATGAATTCACCCCTCCACTTT. As protein: CASSGQMNSPLHF.

The J gene is TRBJ1-4, the V gene TRBV28; the D is unclear. V lost 3 bases and J 1 base, leaving 6 bases between the germline ends. The CDR3 consists of 14 residues. Germline CDR1 and CDR2: MDHEN and SYDVKM. Written as DNA, the CDR3 is TGTGCCAGCAGTTTTCGGGGAACTAATGAAAAACTGTTTTTT. Protein product: CASSFRGTNEKLFF.

The rearrangement joins TRBV9 to TRBJ1-2, with D perhaps TRBD1 (5 bases). The germline CDR1 and CDR2 sequences are SGDLS and YYNGEE. The CDR3 is 14 amino acids. Trimming removed 0 bases at V and 5 bases at J, with 11 bases between. In nucleotides, the CDR3 is TGTGCCAGCAGCGTAGGGGGGACGGTATATGGCTACACCTTC. Translating gives CASSVGGTVYGYTF.

This sequence joins TRBV5-1 and TRBJ2-7; D tentatively reads TRBD1 or TRBD2 (5 bases each). This CDR3 is built from 15 residues. Trimming stripped 4 bases from V and 5 bases from J, with 19 bases between. Germline V lookup: CDR1 SGHRS, CDR2 YFSETQ. The CDR3 DNA reads as TGCGCCAGCAGCGACCCCCGGGACGGGTCCGACGAGCAGTACTTC. Amino acid sequence: CASSDPRDGSDEQYF.

This sequence joins TRBV18 and TRBJ1-5; maybe TRBD1 (5 bases). This CDR3 contains 15 residues. In germline, CDR1 is KGHSH, CDR2 LQKENI. The V end was cut by 3 bases, the J end by 1 base, with 10 bases between. CDR3: CASSPTGRSNQPQHF. The CDR3 DNA sequence: TGTGCCAGCTCACCTACAGGACGAAGCAATCAGCCCCAGCATTTT.

In its sample, this clone was seen once. The DNA of the CDR3 is TGTGCCAGCAGCTTAGGACGAGGCAGCACCGGGGAGCTGTTTTTT. Amino acids: CASSLGRGSTGELFF. This rearrangement joins TRBV7-2 to TRBJ2-2; the D is unclear. Deletions cut 1 base from V and 4 bases from J, with 10 bases between. Germline V CDR1 and CDR2: SGHTA, FQGNSA. This CDR3 comprises 15 residues.

This clone was recorded a few times. The chain is built from TRBV5-8 and TRBJ1-3, with 12 nucleotides matching TRBD1. V trimming: 4 bases; J trimming: 8 bases; junction bases outside the gene matches: 7. Germline-derived CDR1 and CDR2 are SGHTS and YDEGEE. The CDR3 extends over 15 amino acids. The CDR3 sequence is CASSLGGTGGDTIYF. CDR3 DNA sequence: TGTGCCAGCAGCCTAGGCGGGACAGGGGGCGACACCATATATTTT.

The chain carries TRBV25-1 and TRBJ2-7; no clear D. V was cut by 8 bases and J by 2 bases, with 13 bases left in between. Germline V gene data show CDR1 as MGHDK and CDR2 as SYGVNS. This CDR3 has 13 residues. DNA of the CDR3: TGTGCCAGCGCAGCCAACGGCCCCTACGAGCAGTACTTC. Its translation is CASAANGPYEQYF.

The chain is built from TRBV19 and TRBJ2-3; 9 bases align to TRBD2. CDR3 length: 17 residues. Germline CDR1 is LNHDA and CDR2 is SQIVND (reference sequence). J lost 9 bases, V lost 3 bases, and 16 bases had no gene match. CDR3 in amino acids: CASSISLGGGAKETQYF. The CDR3 region has the DNA TGTGCCAGTAGTATTTCTCTAGGCGGGGGGGCCAAAGAAACGCAGTATTTT.

This clone occurred once. The J gene is TRBJ1-5, the V gene TRBV10-2, with D unresolved. The CDR3 loop spans 17 amino acids. Trimming pared 0 bases from V and 4 bases from J, leaving 16 bases between. Germline V lookup: CDR1 WSHSY, CDR2 SAAADI. CDR3 DNA sequence: TGCGCCAGCAGTGAGTCGCACCTAGAAGCCCCAAATCAGCCCCAGCATTTT. As protein: CASSESHLEAPNQPQHF.

The genes are TRBV5-4 and TRBJ2-7, with 8 bases aligning to TRBD1. After removal of 2 bases from V and 0 bases from J, the junction contained 4 bases not matched to a gene. In germline, CDR1 is SGHNT, CDR2 YYREEE (reference sequence). This CDR3 spans 15 amino acids. CDR3 sequence reads: CASSFRTGSSYEQYF. For the CDR3, the DNA is TGTGCCAGCAGCTTCCGGACAGGGAGCTCCTACGAGCAGTACTTC.

The J gene is TRBJ2-7, the V gene TRBV6-6, with TRBD1 matching 9 bases. The CDR3 totals 16 residues. V lost 3 bases to trimming and J lost 4 bases; unmatched junction nucleotides: 10. The germline V gene encodes CDR1 MNHNY and CDR2 SVGAGI (reference sequence). In nucleotides, the CDR3 is TGTGCCAGCAGTTATGAGGACAGGGGACGTCCGTACGAGCAGTACTTC. Translating it yields CASSYEDRGRPYEQYF.

This chain joins TRBV5-6 and TRBJ2-6; tentatively, D is TRBD1 (6 bases). Germline lookup yields CDR1 SGHDT and CDR2 YYEEEE. The length of the CDR3 is 17 residues. Trimming removed 3 bases at V and 3 bases at J, with 16 bases between. The CDR3 loop is CASSWWTDPYGANVLTF. Here the CDR3 DNA reads TGTGCCAGCAGCTGGTGGACAGATCCTTATGGGGCCAACGTCCTGACTTTC.

The sample holds one count of this clone. The CDR3 loop is CASSVTRGLDGYTF. The DNA of the CDR3 is TGCGCCAGCAGCGTTACGAGGGGGTTGGATGGCTACACCTTC. The genes are TRBV5-1 and TRBJ1-2, with a possible D match to TRBD1 (6 bases). V lost 4 bases and J lost 6, with 16 bases in between. The CDR3 loop spans 14 amino acids. CDR1 is SGHRS, CDR2 YFSETQ, per germline. The full variable domain, in which reference TRBV5-1 and TRBJ1-2 provide the parts outside the CDR3, is KAGVTQTPRYLIKTRGQQVTLSCSPISGHRSVSWYQQTPGQGLQFLFEYFSETQRNKGNFPGRFSGRQFSNSRSEMNVSTLELGDSALYLCASSVTRGLDGYTFGSGTRLTVV.

This rearrangement joins TRBV4-2 to TRBJ1-5; D perhaps matches TRBD1 (5 bases). Germline lookup yields CDR1 LGHNA and CDR2 YNFKEQ. The CDR3 runs 17 residues. Trimming pared 0 bases from V and 6 bases from J, leaving 18 bases between. As DNA, the CDR3 is TGTGCCAGCAGCCAAGATGTCGGGGGAGGTAGGGGTCAGCCCCAGCATTTT. It encodes CASSQDVGGGRGQPQHF.

This clone is large. This sequence joins TRBV19 and TRBJ1-1; D uncertain. This CDR3 is built from 14 residues. Trimming stripped 5 bases from V and 4 bases from J, with 14 bases between. From germline, CDR1 is LNHDA and CDR2 SQIVND (reference sequence). The CDR3 protein is CASSPPPAGTEAFF. The CDR3 DNA reads TGTGCCAGTAGTCCCCCCCCGGCCGGCACTGAAGCTTTCTTT.

This clone was seen a handful of times. V and J are TRBV18 and TRBJ1-1, with 9 bases lining up with TRBD1. The germline CDR1 and CDR2 sequences are KGHSH and LQKENI. The CDR3 covers 16 residues. J gave up 0 bases and V 2 bases, and 4 bases lay outside the gene matches. CDR3 protein: CASSPGTGSLNTEAFF. The CDR3 coding sequence is TGTGCCAGCTCACCAGGGACAGGGAGCTTGAACACTGAAGCTTTCTTT.

V gene TRBV7-7 combines with J gene TRBJ1-1; 12 nucleotides line up with TRBD1. Germline lookup yields CDR1 SSHAT and CDR2 FNYEAQ (reference sequence). The V segment lost 7 bases and the J segment 5 bases; nucleotides outside the gene matches: 11. The CDR3 sequence is 16 residues long. CDR3 loop: CASTNRDRGPGTEAFF. CDR3 nucleotide sequence: TGTGCCAGCACGAACCGGGACAGGGGGCCAGGGACTGAAGCTTTCTTT.